Each of the 2 T cell receptor beta chains below was sequenced from the same sample in a study of T cells after yellow fever vaccination. From the 5' RACE reads, TCRdb called clonotypes with MiXCR, one entry per CDR3 protein. The data contain hundreds of thousands of distinct CDR3 sequences, 9% to 15% of them singletons. Source: PBMCs, taken on the day of the yellow fever booster vaccination. These receptor sequences come from a man aged 30-40 years who received the YFV17D yellow fever vaccine.

This clonotype has ten or more counts. This chain joins TRBV18 and TRBJ2-7; 8 bases align to TRBD1. CDR1 KGHSH and CDR2 LQKENI come from the germline V gene. This CDR3 region has 15 residues. J gave up 1 base and V 5 bases, and 7 bases lay outside the gene matches. CDR3 residues: CASSSGTGGSYEQYF. Here the CDR3 DNA reads TGTGCCAGCTCATCCGGGACAGGTGGGTCCTACGAGCAGTACTTC.

This clonotype was recorded many times. The V gene is TRBV7-2, the J gene TRBJ2-7; D not certain. Germline CDR1 SGHTA, CDR2 FQGNSA. Trimming stripped 0 bases from V and 1 base from J, with 7 bases between. The CDR3 sequence is 14 residues long. The CDR3 reads CASSLAYGSYEQYF. The CDR3 DNA reads as TGTGCCAGCAGCTTAGCCTATGGATCCTACGAGCAGTACTTC.